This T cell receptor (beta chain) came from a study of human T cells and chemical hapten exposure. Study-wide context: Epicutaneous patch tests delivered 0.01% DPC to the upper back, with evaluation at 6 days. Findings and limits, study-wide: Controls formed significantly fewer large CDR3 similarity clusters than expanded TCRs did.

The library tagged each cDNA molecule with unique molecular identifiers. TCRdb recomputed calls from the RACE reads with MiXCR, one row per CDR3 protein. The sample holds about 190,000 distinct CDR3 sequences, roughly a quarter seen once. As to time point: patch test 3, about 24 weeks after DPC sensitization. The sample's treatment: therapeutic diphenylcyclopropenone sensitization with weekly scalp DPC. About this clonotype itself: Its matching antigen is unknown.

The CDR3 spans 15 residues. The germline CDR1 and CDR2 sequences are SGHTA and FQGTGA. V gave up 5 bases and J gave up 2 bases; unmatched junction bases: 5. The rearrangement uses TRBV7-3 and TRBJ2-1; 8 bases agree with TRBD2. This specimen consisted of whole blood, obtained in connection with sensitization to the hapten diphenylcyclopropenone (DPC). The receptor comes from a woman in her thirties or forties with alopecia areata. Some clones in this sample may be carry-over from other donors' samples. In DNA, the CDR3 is TGTGCCAGCAGCGTAGGACTAGCCGCCTACAATGAGCAGTTCTTC. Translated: CASSVGLAAYNEQFF. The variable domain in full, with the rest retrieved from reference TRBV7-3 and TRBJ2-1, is GAGVSQTPSNKVTEKGKYVELRCDPISGHTALYWYRQSLGQGPEFLIYFQGTGAADDSGLPNDRFFAVRPEGSVSTLKIQRTERGDSAVYLCASSVGLAAYNEQFFGPGTRLTVL.